These 4 T cell receptor beta chains were sequenced from one sample in a study of PD-1 blockade in classical Hodgkin lymphoma. Following autologous stem cell transplantation, relapse occurred in every patient, and exposure to brentuximab vedotin varied. TCRdb's copy holds only in-frame clones and misses some; the assay was immunoSEQ multiplex PCR. The sample holds fewer than 100,000 clones; more than 90% are singletons and the top ten take less than 3.5%. Specimen: peripheral blood mononuclear cells (PBMCs), collected at baseline. The receptors derive from a human donor with classical Hodgkin lymphoma.

The V and J genes are TRBV9 and TRBJ1-1; D is unclear. Trimming cost V 0 bases and J 0 bases, with 6 bases left between them. The germline V gene has CDR1 SGDLS and CDR2 YYNGEE. The CDR3 loop spans 14 amino acids. The CDR3 DNA follows: TGTGCCAGCAGCGTAGCTACGATGAACACTGAAGCTTTCTTT. It specifies CASSVATMNTEAFF.

The gene calls are TRBV7-2 and TRBJ2-3; 9 bases match TRBD2. This CDR3 is built from 18 residues. Trimming cost V 6 bases and J 1 base; bases outside gene matches: 14. Germline V gene lookup returns CDR1 SGHTA and CDR2 FQGNSA. The chain's CDR3 is CASSSPLGAGGRTDTQYF. The CDR3 DNA follows: TGTGCCAGCAGTTCACCCCTGGGGGCGGGAGGGCGCACAGATACGCAGTATTTT.

The chain recombines TRBV9 with TRBJ2-2, with 7 bases lining up with TRBD2. The CDR3 sequence is 15 residues long. V was clipped by 6 bases and J by 7 bases; unmatched bases: 12. Germline V gene sequence: CDR1 SGDLS, CDR2 YYNGEE. The CDR3 DNA is TGTGCCAGCACCCGTGATGGCGGGAGAGACGGGGAGCTGTTTTTT. It translates to CASTRDGGRDGELFF.

The chain combines TRBV30 with TRBJ2-1; TRBD2 aligns across 8 bases. CDR1 and CDR2 from the germline V gene are GTSNPN and SVGIG (reference sequence). The J segment lost 0 bases and the V segment lost 8 bases, leaving 6 bases of the junction unmatched. This CDR3 is 14 amino acids long. Here the CDR3 reads CAVAGRGSYNEQFF. As DNA, the CDR3 is TGTGCCGTAGCGGGGAGGGGCTCCTACAATGAGCAGTTCTTC.